This record concerns one T cell receptor beta chain sequence. The junction differs from germline at one of its ends, possibly a read error. This record belongs to a study of T cell repertoires in cytomegalovirus infection. TCRdb redid the calling of the reads with MiXCR, one entry per CDR3 protein. The table shows 200,000 to 250,000 distinct CDR3 sequences, with roughly 22% occurring only once. Germline CDR1 is SQVTM and CDR2 is ANQGSEA. This CDR3 region has 17 residues. The rearrangement links TRBV29-1 to TRBJ2-5, with D possibly TRBD1 on 6 matching bases. The sample consisted of CD8+ T cells from PBMCs. The source of this sequence is a human donor in good health (CMV status not recorded). Some clones in this sample may be carry-over from other donors' samples. DNA for the CDR3: TGCAGCGTTGAATGGTGGTCGGGACATAAGTACCAAGAGAACCAGTACTTC. As protein: CSVEWWSGHKYQENQYF. Combining the CDR3 with reference TRBV29-1 and TRBJ2-5 gives the whole variable domain SAVISQKPSRDICQRGTSLTIQCQVDSQVTMMFWYRQQPGQSLTLIATANQGSEATYESGFVIDKFPISRPNLTFSTLTVSNMSPEDSSIYLCSVEWWSGHKYQENQYFGPGTRLLVL.